The 23 T cell receptor beta chains reported below all come from one sample, sequenced in a study of response to subunit inactivated influenza vaccine. TCRdb itself ran the RT-PCR reads through MiXCR, one entry per CDR3 protein. The data show some 800,000 distinct CDR3 sequences, around 21% seen once. The sequencing here drew on PBMCs from blood, taken roughly 5 days after vaccination. The receptors stem from a man aged 50 to 60 who received an inactivated influenza vaccine.

The chain joins TRBV2 to TRBJ2-3; 8 nucleotides align to TRBD2. J gave up 4 bases and V 7 bases, and 4 bases lay outside the gene matches. The CDR3 spans 13 residues. CDR1 and CDR2 from the germline V gene are SNHLY and FYNNEI. CDR3 residues: CASTGLVPDTQYF. DNA of the CDR3: TGTGCCAGCACGGGACTAGTTCCAGATACGCAGTATTTT.

The rearrangement joins TRBV6-1 to TRBJ1-1, with D perhaps matching TRBD1 (6 bases). Per the germline V gene, CDR1 is MNHNS and CDR2 is SASEGT. Trimming pared 7 bases from V and 2 bases from J, leaving 17 bases between. The CDR3 spans 15 residues. As DNA, the CDR3 is TGTGCCAGCATCCTAAGTGGGGGCGGAAACACTGAAGCTTTCTTT. This encodes CASILSGGGNTEAFF.

This clonotype was seen a few times. The chain employs TRBV10-3 and TRBJ2-7, with TRBD2 matching 8 bases. Unmatched junction bases numbered 3, after V lost 5 bases and J lost 3 bases. This CDR3 is 13 amino acids long. Per the germline V gene, CDR1 is ENHRY and CDR2 is SYGVKD. The DNA for the CDR3 is TGTGCCATCAGTAGCGGGAGTCTCTACGAGCAGTACTTC. Its translation: CAISSGSLYEQYF.

V gene TRBV20-1 combines with J gene TRBJ2-3; the D gene is possibly TRBD2 (5 bases). Trimming cost V 6 bases and J 0 bases, with 16 bases left between them. This CDR3 is 15 amino acids long. Germline V gene data show CDR1 as DFQATT and CDR2 as SNEGSKA (reference sequence). CDR3 protein: CSAPRGRPSTDTQYF. CDR3 nucleotide sequence: TGCAGTGCCCCGCGCGGGCGGCCTAGCACAGATACGCAGTATTTT.

There are a few counts of this clonotype. The genes are TRBV12-3 or TRBV12-4 and TRBJ2-3; TRBD1 is a possible D gene (5 bases). The V end lost 3 bases, the J end lost 2 bases, and 12 bases lay between the germline ends. This CDR3 spans 15 amino acids. The CDR3 DNA is TGTGCCAGCAGTTTGGATCGCAGGGCCACAGATACGCAGTATTTT. Translating gives CASSLDRRATDTQYF.

Many counts were recorded for this clonotype. The chain couples TRBV7-2 to TRBJ1-2; D remains unclear. CDR1 SGHTA and CDR2 FQGNSA come from the germline V gene. The CDR3 runs 15 residues. Trimming removed 3 bases from V and 3 bases from J, with 14 bases in between. CDR3 region: CASSFGPRADYGYTF. The CDR3, as DNA: TGTGCCAGCAGCTTCGGCCCCCGGGCAGACTATGGCTACACCTTC.

In regard to this clonotype: The junction shows a germline mismatch at one end, possibly a read error. The rearrangement joins TRBV20-1 to TRBJ1-2; D gene unclear. Germline assignment: CDR1 DFQATT and CDR2 SNEGSKA (reference sequence). CDR3 length equals 13 residues. CDR3 sequence reads: CSAGDNTYYGYTF. CDR3 DNA sequence: TGCAGTGCTGGAGACAACACCTACTATGGCTACACCTTC.

This chain joins TRBV4-1 and TRBJ2-3, with D maybe TRBD1 (6 bases). The germline V and J ends were trimmed by 0 bases and 11 bases, with 15 bases remaining between them. Germline loops: CDR1 MGHRA, CDR2 YSYEKL. The CDR3 has 14 residues. CDR3 sequence reads: CASSQDTGWFVQYF. For the CDR3, the DNA is TGCGCCAGCAGCCAAGATACAGGGTGGTTCGTGCAGTATTTT.

This clonotype showed up just a few times. The rearrangement uses TRBV12-3 or TRBV12-4 and TRBJ1-4; D ambiguous. The CDR3 is 13 residues long. Trimming pared 2 bases from V and 7 bases from J, leaving 8 bases between. DNA for the CDR3: TGTGCCAGCAGTTTATTCGCCGGTGAAAAACTGTTTTTT. It yields the protein CASSLFAGEKLFF.

This sequence joins TRBV10-3 and TRBJ1-1, with no clear D. Germline-derived CDR1 and CDR2 are ENHRY and SYGVKD. Trimming shortened V by 2 bases and J by 1 base, and 5 bases separated the two germline ends. The CDR3 has 13 amino acids. The CDR3 loop reads CAISEHPNTEAFF. CDR3 sequence (DNA): TGTGCCATCAGTGAGCATCCGAACACTGAAGCTTTCTTT.

V usage is TRBV5-4 and J usage is TRBJ2-1; D is unclear. The ends were cut back, 4 bases at V and 6 bases at J, with 20 bases in the middle. CDR1 is SGHNT, CDR2 YYREEE, per germline (reference sequence). The CDR3 extends over 16 amino acids. The CDR3 nucleotides read TGTGCCAGCAGCAGCCAACATGGCTCCGGATTCAATGAGCAGTTCTTC. It codes for CASSSQHGSGFNEQFF.

The chain links TRBV4-2 to TRBJ2-2; D remains unclear. Germline lookup yields CDR1 LGHNA and CDR2 YNFKEQ. V gave up 3 bases and J gave up 5 bases, with 13 bases separating them. This CDR3 is built from 15 residues. CDR3: CASSQDGSVTGELFF. The CDR3, as DNA: TGTGCCAGCAGCCAGGACGGATCGGTGACCGGGGAGCTGTTTTTT.

This clonotype was seen a handful of times. This chain uses TRBV7-2 with TRBJ1-3; tentatively, D is TRBD1 (6 bases). V dropped 2 bases and J dropped 1 base, with 12 bases sitting between them. This CDR3 comprises 16 residues. Germline V gene data show CDR1 as SGHTA and CDR2 as FQGNSA. The CDR3 region is CASSLLYRVSGNTIYF. The CDR3 bases are TGTGCCAGCAGCTTATTGTACAGGGTTTCTGGAAACACCATATATTTT.

Many counts were recorded for this clonotype. The J gene is TRBJ1-1, the V gene TRBV20-1; possible D gene TRBD1, 5 bases. Germline CDR1 DFQATT, CDR2 SNEGSKA (reference sequence). V was cut by 4 bases and J by 1 base, with 10 bases left in between. The CDR3 covers 13 residues. The CDR3 protein is CSAKGTENTEAFF. Written as DNA, the CDR3 is TGCAGTGCTAAAGGGACGGAGAACACTGAAGCTTTCTTT.

This clonotype has more than one count but fewer than ten. The CDR3 sequence: CASSYSAPPPGQALAGANVLTF. DNA for the CDR3: TGTGCCAGCAGTTACTCGGCCCCACCTCCGGGACAGGCTCTAGCTGGGGCCAACGTCCTGACTTTC. This chain uses TRBV6-2 or TRBV6-3 with TRBJ2-6; the match to TRBD1 covers 8 bases. V gave up 0 bases and J gave up 2 bases; unmatched junction bases: 18. Germline V lookup: CDR1 MNHEY, CDR2 SVGEGT. The CDR3 has 22 residues.

This chain links TRBV7-8 with TRBJ2-5; no clear D. The V end was cut by 7 bases, the J end by 1 base, with 13 bases between. This CDR3 contains 14 residues. Germline assignment: CDR1 SGHVS and CDR2 FQNEAQ. The CDR3: CASTKAGSQETQYF. Here the CDR3 DNA reads TGTGCCAGCACCAAAGCAGGCAGCCAAGAGACCCAGTACTTC. Combining the CDR3 with reference TRBV7-8 and TRBJ2-5 gives the whole variable domain GAGVSQSPRYKVAKRGQDVALRCDPISGHVSLFWYQQALGQGPEFLTYFQNEAQLDKSGLPSDRFFAERPEGSVSTLKIQRTQQEDSAVYLCASTKAGSQETQYFGPGTRLLVL.

This clonotype was seen many times. This chain joins TRBV5-1 and TRBJ2-1; 7 nucleotides agree with TRBD1. Looked up from germline, CDR1 is SGHRS and CDR2 is YFSETQ. CDR3 length: 13 amino acids. Losses at the gene ends were 0 bases for V and 13 bases for J; bases not matched to a gene: 7. The CDR3 DNA sequence: TGCGCCAGCAGCTTGGCCGTCCGGGACAGCCAGTTCTTC. Translation: CASSLAVRDSQFF.

The genes are TRBV20-1 and TRBJ1-1; D is unresolved. CDR1 is DFQATT, CDR2 SNEGSKA, per germline (reference sequence). V was clipped by 0 bases and J by 1 base, with 6 bases between them. There are 13 residues in the CDR3. This CDR3 reads CSARDLTNTEAFF. The CDR3 nucleotides are TGCAGTGCTAGAGATTTAACGAACACTGAAGCTTTCTTT.

The chain has TRBV11-1 and TRBJ2-2; 7 nucleotides agree with TRBD1. This CDR3 contains 19 residues. Trimming at V came to 1 base and at J to 4 bases, leaving 15 bases not matched to a gene. From germline, CDR1 is SGHAT and CDR2 FQDESV (reference sequence). CDR3 sequence (DNA): TGTGCCAGCAGCTTAGGTGCCGTGATAACAGGGGTTTTCACCGGGGAGCTGTTTTTT. Protein product: CASSLGAVITGVFTGELFF.

V usage is TRBV5-6 and J usage is TRBJ2-5; D may be TRBD2 (5 bases). Germline V gives CDR1 SGHDT, CDR2 YYEEEE. The CDR3 has 15 amino acids. Trimming cost V 0 bases and J 1 base, with 10 bases left between them. The DNA for the CDR3 is TGTGCCAGCAGCTTGGCCTTCGCGGGCCAAGAGACCCAGTACTTC. This codes for CASSLAFAGQETQYF.

The chain couples TRBV5-6 to TRBJ2-5, with D perhaps TRBD1 (5 bases). Trimming pared 1 base from V and 4 bases from J, leaving 11 bases between. This CDR3 region has 14 residues. Germline values: CDR1 SGHDT, CDR2 YYEEEE. CDR3 DNA sequence: TGTGCCAGCAGCTTGTCAGGGATCGGAGAGACCCAGTACTTC. It codes for CASSLSGIGETQYF.

The chain is built from TRBV11-2 and TRBJ2-3, with 7 bases fitting TRBD2. J gave up 6 bases and V 3 bases, and 9 bases lay outside the gene matches. Germline-derived CDR1 and CDR2 are SGHAT and FQNNGV. The CDR3 has 15 amino acids. CDR3 sequence reads: CASSFVPGLSDTQYF. Written as DNA, the CDR3 is TGTGCCAGCAGCTTCGTTCCGGGACTAAGCGATACGCAGTATTTT.

As concerns this clonotype: The junction departs from the called germline gene at one end, perhaps through a read error. The chain's CDR3 is CASSLASQGLRTF. CDR3 nucleotides: TGTGCCAGCAGCTTAGCTAGTCAGGGGCTCCGGACTTTT. The chain employs TRBV11-2 and TRBJ1-4; D is possibly TRBD1 (6 bases). Germline-derived CDR1 and CDR2 are SGHAT and FQNNGV. The CDR3 runs to 13 residues.